Sequencing of this T cell receptor beta chain was carried out in a study of blood T cells in healthy people across ages. Findings and limits, study-wide: Estimates based on one million T cells were treated as lower bounds.

Per the germline V gene, CDR1 is LNHDA and CDR2 is SQIVND (reference sequence). CDR3 size: 14 residues. Between the trimmed V and J ends, which lost 3 bases and 1 base, there was a span of 9 bases. The table lists this clonotype with a few counts. Its antigen is unknown. Primers used in a second PCR of about 6 to 12 cycles were a sample-barcoded 5' primer and a J-beta primer mix. All samples yielded 3 million or more CDR3-containing paired-end reads. TCRdb passed the 5' RACE reads through MiXCR, listing each CDR3 protein once. The table records approximately 1.5 million distinct CDR3 sequences, approximately 43% of them present only once.

The sequenced sample consisted of blood. The sequence was obtained from a woman aged 18-29 years in good health. J is TRBJ1-2 and V is TRBV19; D is ambiguous. Here the CDR3 DNA reads TGTGCCAGTAGTATGCTCCAACGTAACTATGGCTACACCTTC. Its protein product is CASSMLQRNYGYTF.